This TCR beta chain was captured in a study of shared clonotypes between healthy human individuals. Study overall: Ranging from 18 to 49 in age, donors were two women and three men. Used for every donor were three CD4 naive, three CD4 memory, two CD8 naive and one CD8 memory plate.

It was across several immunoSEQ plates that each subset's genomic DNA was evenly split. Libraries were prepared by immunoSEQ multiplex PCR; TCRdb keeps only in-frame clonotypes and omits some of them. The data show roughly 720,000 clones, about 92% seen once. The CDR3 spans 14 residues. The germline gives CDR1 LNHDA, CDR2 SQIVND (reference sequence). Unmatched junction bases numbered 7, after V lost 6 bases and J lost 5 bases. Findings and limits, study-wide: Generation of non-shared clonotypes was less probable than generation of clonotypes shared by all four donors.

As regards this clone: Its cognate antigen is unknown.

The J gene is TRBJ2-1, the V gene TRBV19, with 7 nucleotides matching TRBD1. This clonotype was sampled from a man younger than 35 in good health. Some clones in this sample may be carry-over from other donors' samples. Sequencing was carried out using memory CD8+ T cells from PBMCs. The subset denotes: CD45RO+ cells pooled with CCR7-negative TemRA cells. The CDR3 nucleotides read TGTGCCAGTAGCCTCACGGGACAGAACAATGAGCAGTTCTTC. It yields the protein CASSLTGQNNEQFF.